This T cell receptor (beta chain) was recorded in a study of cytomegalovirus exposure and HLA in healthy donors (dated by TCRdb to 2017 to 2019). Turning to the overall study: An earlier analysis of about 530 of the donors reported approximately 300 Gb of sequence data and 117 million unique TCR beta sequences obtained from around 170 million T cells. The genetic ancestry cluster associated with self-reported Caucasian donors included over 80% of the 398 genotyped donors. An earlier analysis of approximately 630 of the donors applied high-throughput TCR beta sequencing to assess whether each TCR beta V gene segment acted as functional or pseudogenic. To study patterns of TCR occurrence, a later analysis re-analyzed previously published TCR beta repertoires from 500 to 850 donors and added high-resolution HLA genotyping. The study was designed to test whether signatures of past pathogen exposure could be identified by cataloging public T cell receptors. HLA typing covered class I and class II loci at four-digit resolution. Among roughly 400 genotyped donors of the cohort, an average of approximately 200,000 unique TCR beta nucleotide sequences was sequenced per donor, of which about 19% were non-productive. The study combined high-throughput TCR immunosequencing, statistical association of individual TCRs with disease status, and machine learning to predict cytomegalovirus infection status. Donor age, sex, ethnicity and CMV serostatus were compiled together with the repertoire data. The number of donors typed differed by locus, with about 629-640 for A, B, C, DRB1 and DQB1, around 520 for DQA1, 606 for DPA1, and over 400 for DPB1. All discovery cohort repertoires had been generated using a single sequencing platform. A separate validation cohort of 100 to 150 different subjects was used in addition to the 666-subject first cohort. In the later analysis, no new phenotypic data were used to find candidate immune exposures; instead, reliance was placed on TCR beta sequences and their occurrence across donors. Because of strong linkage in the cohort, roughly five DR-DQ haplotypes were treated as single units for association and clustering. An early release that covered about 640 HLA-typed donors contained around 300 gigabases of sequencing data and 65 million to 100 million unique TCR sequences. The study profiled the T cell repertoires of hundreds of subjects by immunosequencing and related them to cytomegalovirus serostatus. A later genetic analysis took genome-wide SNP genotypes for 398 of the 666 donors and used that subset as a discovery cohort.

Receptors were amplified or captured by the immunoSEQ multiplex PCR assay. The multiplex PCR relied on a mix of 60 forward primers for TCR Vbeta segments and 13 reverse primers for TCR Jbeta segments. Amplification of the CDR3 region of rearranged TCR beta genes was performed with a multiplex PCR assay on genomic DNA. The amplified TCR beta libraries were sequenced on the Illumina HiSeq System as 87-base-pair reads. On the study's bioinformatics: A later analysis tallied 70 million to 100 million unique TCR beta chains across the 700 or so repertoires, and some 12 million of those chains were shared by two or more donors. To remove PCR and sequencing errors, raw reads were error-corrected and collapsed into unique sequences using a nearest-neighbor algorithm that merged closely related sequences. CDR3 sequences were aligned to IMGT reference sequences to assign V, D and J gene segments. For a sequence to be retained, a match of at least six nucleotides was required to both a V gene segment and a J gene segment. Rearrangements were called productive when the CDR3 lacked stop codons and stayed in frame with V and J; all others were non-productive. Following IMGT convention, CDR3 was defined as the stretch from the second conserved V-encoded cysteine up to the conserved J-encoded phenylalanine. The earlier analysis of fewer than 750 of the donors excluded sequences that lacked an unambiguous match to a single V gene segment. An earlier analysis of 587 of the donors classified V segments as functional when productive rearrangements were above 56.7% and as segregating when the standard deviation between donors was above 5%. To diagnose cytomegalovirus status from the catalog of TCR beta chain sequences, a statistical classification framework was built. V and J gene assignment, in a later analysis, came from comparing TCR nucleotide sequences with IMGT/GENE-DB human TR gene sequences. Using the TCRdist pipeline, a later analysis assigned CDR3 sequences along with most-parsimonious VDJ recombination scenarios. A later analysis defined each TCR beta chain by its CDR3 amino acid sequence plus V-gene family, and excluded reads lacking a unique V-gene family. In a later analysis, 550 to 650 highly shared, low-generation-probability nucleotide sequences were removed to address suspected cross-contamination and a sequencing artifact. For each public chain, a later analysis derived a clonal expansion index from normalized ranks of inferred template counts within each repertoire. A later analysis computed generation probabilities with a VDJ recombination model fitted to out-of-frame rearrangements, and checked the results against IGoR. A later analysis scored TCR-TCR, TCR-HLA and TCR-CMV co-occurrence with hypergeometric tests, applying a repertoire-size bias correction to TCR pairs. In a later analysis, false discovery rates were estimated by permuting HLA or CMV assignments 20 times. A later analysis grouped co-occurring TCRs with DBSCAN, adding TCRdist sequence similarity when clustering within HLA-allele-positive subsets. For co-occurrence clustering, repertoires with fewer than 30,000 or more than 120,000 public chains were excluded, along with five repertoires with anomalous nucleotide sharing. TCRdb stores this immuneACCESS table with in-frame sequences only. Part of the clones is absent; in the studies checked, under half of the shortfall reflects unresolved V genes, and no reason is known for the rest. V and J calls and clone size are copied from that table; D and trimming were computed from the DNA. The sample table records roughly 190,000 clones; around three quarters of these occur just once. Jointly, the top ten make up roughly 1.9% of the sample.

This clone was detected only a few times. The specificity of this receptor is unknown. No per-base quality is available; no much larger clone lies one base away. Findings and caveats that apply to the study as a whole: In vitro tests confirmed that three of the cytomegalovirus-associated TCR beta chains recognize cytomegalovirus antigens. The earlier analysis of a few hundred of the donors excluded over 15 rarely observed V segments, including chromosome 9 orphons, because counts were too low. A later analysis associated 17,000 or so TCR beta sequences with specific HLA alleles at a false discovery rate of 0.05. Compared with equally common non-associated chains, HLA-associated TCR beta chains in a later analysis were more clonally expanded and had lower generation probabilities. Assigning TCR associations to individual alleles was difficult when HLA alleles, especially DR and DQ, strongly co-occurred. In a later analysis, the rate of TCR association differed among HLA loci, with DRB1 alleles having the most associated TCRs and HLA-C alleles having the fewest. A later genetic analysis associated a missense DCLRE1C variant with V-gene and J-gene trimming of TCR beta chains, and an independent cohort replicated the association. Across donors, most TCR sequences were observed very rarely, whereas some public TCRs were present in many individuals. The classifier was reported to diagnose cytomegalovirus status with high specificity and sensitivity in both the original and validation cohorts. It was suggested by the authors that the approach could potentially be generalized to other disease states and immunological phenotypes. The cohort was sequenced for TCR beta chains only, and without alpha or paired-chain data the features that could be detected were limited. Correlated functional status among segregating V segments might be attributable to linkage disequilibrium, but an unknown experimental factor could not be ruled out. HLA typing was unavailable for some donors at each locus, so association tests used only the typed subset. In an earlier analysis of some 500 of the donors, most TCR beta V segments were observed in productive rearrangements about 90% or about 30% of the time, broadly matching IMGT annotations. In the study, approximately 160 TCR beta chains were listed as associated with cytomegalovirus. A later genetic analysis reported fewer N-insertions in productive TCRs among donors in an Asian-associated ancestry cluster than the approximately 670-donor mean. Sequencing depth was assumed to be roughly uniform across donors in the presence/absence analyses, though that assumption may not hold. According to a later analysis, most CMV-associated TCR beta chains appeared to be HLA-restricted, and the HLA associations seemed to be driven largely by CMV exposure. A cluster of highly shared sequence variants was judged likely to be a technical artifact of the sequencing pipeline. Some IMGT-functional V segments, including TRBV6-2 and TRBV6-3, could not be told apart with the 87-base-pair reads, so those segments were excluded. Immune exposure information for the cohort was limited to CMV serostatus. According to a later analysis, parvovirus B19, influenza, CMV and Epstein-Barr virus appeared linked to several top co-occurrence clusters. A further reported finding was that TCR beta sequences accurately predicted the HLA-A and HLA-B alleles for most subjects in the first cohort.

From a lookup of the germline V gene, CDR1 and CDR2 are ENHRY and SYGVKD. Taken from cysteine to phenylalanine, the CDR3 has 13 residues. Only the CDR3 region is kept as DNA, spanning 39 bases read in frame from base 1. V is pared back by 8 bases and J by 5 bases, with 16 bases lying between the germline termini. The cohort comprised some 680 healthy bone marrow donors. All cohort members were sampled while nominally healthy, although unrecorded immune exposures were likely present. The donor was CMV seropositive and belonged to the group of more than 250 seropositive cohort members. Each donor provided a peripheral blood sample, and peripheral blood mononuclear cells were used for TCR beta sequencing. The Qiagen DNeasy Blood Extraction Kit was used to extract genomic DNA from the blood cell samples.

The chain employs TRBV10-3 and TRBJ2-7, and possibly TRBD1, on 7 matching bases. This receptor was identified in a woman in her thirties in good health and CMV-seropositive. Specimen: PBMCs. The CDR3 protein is CAIGGTDSDEQYF. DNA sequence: TGTGCCATCGGCGGGACAGACTCAGACGAGCAGTACTTC.